This TCR beta chain derives from a study of PD-1 blockade in classical Hodgkin lymphoma. Overall study findings and caveats: By cycle point C4D1, TCR diversity had risen significantly in CD4+ cells (but not CD8+ cells). Individuals who commenced nivolumab within less than 1 year of ASCT were excluded.

The repertoire was sequenced with immunoSEQ multiplex PCR; TCRdb's copy has only in-frame clones and lacks some. The sample contains tens of thousands of clones, just under 75% of which appear only once. Brentuximab vedotin exposure varied, and every patient relapsed after autologous stem cell transplantation. V was pared by 4 bases and J by 4 bases, with 8 bases between. The germline gives CDR1 MNHNY, CDR2 SVGAGI (reference sequence). CDR3 length equals 13 residues. Remarks on this clone: The antigen remains unidentified.

The V gene is TRBV6-6, the J gene TRBJ1-5; D is possibly TRBD1 (6 bases). This receptor was identified in a human donor with classical Hodgkin lymphoma. The sample consisted of peripheral blood mononuclear cells (PBMCs), taken before the second cycle of nivolumab. This CDR3 is CASSSTGNQPQHF. As DNA, the CDR3 is TGTGCCAGCAGTTCTACAGGGAATCAGCCCCAGCATTTT.